These 25 T cell receptor beta chains share one sample of origin, sequenced in a study of blood T cell repertoires in COVID-19. The data were produced by immunoSEQ multiplex PCR, yet TCRdb's version contains in-frame clones alone and is incomplete. The table lists hundreds of thousands of clones, 85% of them singletons. The material sequenced was PBMCs or T cells enriched from blood (not recorded which). Receptors were obtained from a woman in her 30s who had been exposed to COVID-19.

This rearrangement joins TRBV12-3 or TRBV12-4 to TRBJ1-2; a possible D gene is TRBD1 (6 bases). The V end lost 3 bases, the J end lost 4 bases, and 9 bases lay between the germline ends. The CDR3 length is 13 residues. CDR3 residues: CASSFRDIYGYTF. The CDR3 DNA reads TGTGCCAGCAGTTTTCGGGACATCTATGGCTACACCTTC.

The rearrangement uses TRBV9 and TRBJ2-5, with 9 bases lining up with TRBD2. The CDR3 is 17 amino acids. After removal of 0 bases from V and 2 bases from J, the junction contained 8 bases not matched to a gene. The germline CDR1 and CDR2 sequences are SGDLS and YYNGEE. CDR3 nucleotides: TGTGCCAGCAGCGTAGCTCCCCAGCGGGGGGTTCAAGAGACCCAGTACTTC. As protein: CASSVAPQRGVQETQYF.

The genes are TRBV28 and TRBJ2-2, with 9 nucleotides matching TRBD2. Germline CDR1 reads MDHEN; CDR2 reads SYDVKM. The CDR3 consists of 15 residues. V lost 9 bases to trimming and J lost 0 bases; unmatched junction nucleotides: 5. The CDR3 sequence is CASGGGGANTGELFF. The CDR3 region has the DNA TGTGCCAGTGGAGGCGGGGGGGCGAACACCGGGGAGCTGTTTTTT.

The chain joins TRBV30 to TRBJ2-1; 12 bases match TRBD2. The CDR3 has 14 residues. Germline lookup yields CDR1 GTSNPN and CDR2 SVGIG (reference sequence). Unmatched junction bases numbered 7, after V lost 4 bases and J lost 9 bases. The CDR3 loop is CAWNLAGGPSEQFF. The DNA of the CDR3 is TGTGCCTGGAATCTAGCGGGGGGGCCCAGTGAGCAGTTCTTC.

The rearrangement joins TRBV28 to TRBJ2-7, with TRBD1 matching 10 bases. Losses at the gene ends were 5 bases for V and 1 base for J; bases not matched to a gene: 5. Per the germline V gene, CDR1 is MDHEN and CDR2 is SYDVKM. The CDR3 consists of 15 residues. Written as DNA, the CDR3 is TGTGCCAGCAGTACCCGGGACAGGGGATCCTACGAGCAGTACTTC. The encoded protein is CASSTRDRGSYEQYF. Full variable domain (missing parts from reference TRBV28 and TRBJ2-7): DVKVTQSSRYLVKRTGEKVFLECVQDMDHENMFWYRQDPGLGLRLIYFSYDVKMKEKGDIPEGYSVSREKKERFSLILESASTNQTSMYLCASSTRDRGSYEQYFGPGTRLTVT.

The chain couples TRBV5-1 to TRBJ1-4; TRBD1 matches 7 bases. Germline values: CDR1 SGHRS, CDR2 YFSETQ. The CDR3 runs to 16 residues. V lost 4 bases and J lost 4; bases outside the gene matches: 10. The CDR3 is CASSPGQEGLNEKLFF. Written as DNA, the CDR3 is TGCGCCAGCAGCCCTGGACAGGAGGGACTTAATGAAAAACTGTTTTTT.

This chain joins TRBV9 and TRBJ2-3; D perhaps matches TRBD2 (6 bases). The CDR3 has 16 residues. Germline V gene data show CDR1 as SGDLS and CDR2 as YYNGEE. V shed 0 bases and J shed 4 bases, with 15 bases lying between them. CDR3 amino acids: CASSVGETSYADTQYF. CDR3 nucleotide sequence: TGTGCCAGCAGCGTAGGTGAGACTAGTTACGCAGATACGCAGTATTTT.

This chain joins TRBV5-1 and TRBJ2-7; possible D gene TRBD1, 6 bases. V was trimmed by 2 bases and J by 4 bases, leaving 13 bases between them. CDR3 size: 14 residues. Germline-derived CDR1 and CDR2 are SGHRS and YFSETQ. The CDR3 spells CASSFTQGRYEQYF. CDR3 bases: TGCGCCAGCAGCTTCACACAGGGTAGATACGAGCAGTACTTC.

The chain combines TRBV18 with TRBJ1-1, with D uncertain. CDR3 length: 15 residues. The germline V gene encodes CDR1 KGHSH and CDR2 LQKENI. Trimming took 3 bases from V and 1 from J, leaving 12 bases between them. Here the CDR3 reads CASSPPQARNTEAFF. The CDR3 nucleotides read TGTGCCAGCTCACCGCCCCAGGCCAGGAACACTGAAGCTTTCTTT. Looking up the rest from reference TRBV18 and TRBJ1-1 gives the full variable domain: NAGVMQNPRHLVRRRGQEARLRCSPMKGHSHVYWYRQLPEEGLKFMVYLQKENIIDESGMPKERFSAEFPKEGPSILRIQQVVRGDSAAYFCASSPPQARNTEAFFGQGTRLTVV.

This clone was detected only a few times. The chain joins TRBV30 to TRBJ2-7, with no clear D. The V gene lost 0 bases and the J gene lost 0 bases, with 3 bases spanning the gap. Germline V gives CDR1 GTSNPN, CDR2 SVGIG (reference sequence). CDR3 size: 12 residues. This CDR3 is CAWSVSSYEQYF. CDR3 sequence (DNA): TGTGCCTGGAGTGTCAGCTCCTACGAGCAGTACTTC.

The chain combines TRBV27 with TRBJ2-1, with 10 bases fitting TRBD2. J lost 15 bases, V lost 3 bases, and 11 bases had no gene match. The CDR3 consists of 14 residues. In germline, CDR1 is MNHEY, CDR2 SMNVEV (reference sequence). CDR3: CASSFTASGSPGFF. The CDR3 region has the DNA TGTGCCAGCAGTTTTACCGCTAGCGGGAGCCCTGGGTTCTTC.

This chain joins TRBV4-1 and TRBJ2-7; 10 nucleotides match TRBD2. Germline V gives CDR1 MGHRA, CDR2 YSYEKL. V was clipped by 0 bases and J by 4 bases; unmatched bases: 3. This CDR3 comprises 15 residues. CDR3 DNA: TGCGCCAGCAGCCAAGAGGGTAGCGGGGGGTACGAGCAGTACTTC. This encodes CASSQEGSGGYEQYF.

This clone was recorded only once. This rearrangement joins TRBV19 to TRBJ1-1; 7 bases agree with TRBD1. Germline lookup yields CDR1 LNHDA and CDR2 SQIVND (reference sequence). Trimming at V came to 2 bases and at J to 6 bases, leaving 3 bases not matched to a gene. This CDR3 region has 13 residues. This chain's CDR3 is CASSIRGQAEAFF. The DNA for the CDR3 is TGTGCCAGTAGTATAAGGGGGCAGGCTGAAGCTTTCTTT.

This chain uses TRBV6-5 with TRBJ1-5, with no clear D. V shed 0 bases and J shed 0 bases, with 6 bases lying between them. CDR3 length: 15 residues. Germline CDR1 is MNHEY and CDR2 is SVGAGI. CDR3 protein: CASSYSSYSNQPQHF. The CDR3 coding sequence is TGTGCCAGCAGTTACTCGTCCTATAGCAATCAGCCCCAGCATTTT.

This clone was found a few times. The genes are TRBV2 and TRBJ2-5; D is possibly TRBD2 (6 bases). Trimming removed 6 bases at V and 3 bases at J, with 26 bases between. CDR3 length equals 18 residues. The germline gives CDR1 SNHLY, CDR2 FYNNEI. The CDR3 region is CASSSDYHSVRGKETQYF. CDR3 nucleotides: TGTGCCAGCAGCTCGGATTATCACTCCGTACGGGGGAAAGAGACCCAGTACTTC.

This clone appeared a few times. The chain couples TRBV10-3 to TRBJ2-7; 8 positions agree with TRBD1. Germline V gene sequence: CDR1 ENHRY, CDR2 SYGVKD. This CDR3 is 16 amino acids long. The junction had 9 bases not matched to a gene; V was cut back by 3 bases and J by 2 bases. The CDR3 DNA reads as TGTGCCATCAGTGACCCCGGACAGGGCATTACCTACGAGCAGTACTTC. Protein sequence: CAISDPGQGITYEQYF.

The chain combines TRBV10-3 with TRBJ1-1, with 8 bases that match TRBD1. The trim removed 11 bases at V and 3 bases at J, leaving 5 bases unmatched. Per germline, CDR1 ENHRY and CDR2 SYGVKD. The CDR3 totals 12 residues. Here the CDR3 reads CAFADRDTEAFF. The CDR3 nucleotides read TGTGCCTTCGCGGACAGGGACACTGAAGCTTTCTTT.

The CDR3 nucleotides are TGTGCCAGCAGCGACGTAGCGGGGCCCACCTACAATGAGCAGTTCTTC. Its translation: CASSDVAGPTYNEQFF. The V gene is TRBV3-1 (or the pseudogene TRBV3-2), the J gene TRBJ2-1; 8 bases fit TRBD2. The trim removed 5 bases at V and 2 bases at J, leaving 8 bases unmatched. CDR3 size: 16 residues. The germline CDR1 and CDR2 sequences are LGHDT and YNNKEL (reference sequence).

The rearrangement uses TRBV6-2 or TRBV6-3 and TRBJ1-3, with D perhaps TRBD1 (5 bases). Germline V gene data show CDR1 as MNHEY and CDR2 as SVGEGT. Trimming left V 5 bases short and J 0 bases short, with 8 bases between. The CDR3 contains 14 residues. The DNA of the CDR3 is TGTGCCAGCAGTCCCGGACACTCTGGAAACACCATATATTTT. This sequence encodes CASSPGHSGNTIYF.

The DNA for the CDR3 is TGTGCCAGCAGCTTCGGGACTGGGGGGAGGGATACGCAGTATTTT. Translation: CASSFGTGGRDTQYF. This rearrangement joins TRBV7-9 to TRBJ2-3, with D tentatively TRBD2 (6 bases). This CDR3 has 15 amino acids. Between the trimmed V and J ends, which lost 3 bases and 6 bases, there was a span of 16 bases. CDR1 SEHNR and CDR2 FQNEAQ come from the germline V gene (reference sequence).

This chain links TRBV7-2 with TRBJ2-5; 10 nucleotides agree with TRBD1. J lost 7 bases, V lost 6 bases, and 2 bases had no gene match. CDR3 length: 12 residues. The germline CDR1 and CDR2 sequences are SGHTA and FQGNSA. This chain's CDR3 is CASRDRGSTQYF. The CDR3 DNA is TGTGCCAGCAGGGACAGGGGGTCGACCCAGTACTTC.

This clone was found a few times. The genes are TRBV3-1 (or the pseudogene TRBV3-2) and TRBJ2-5; weak D call: TRBD1 (6 bases). The CDR3 totals 15 residues. In germline, CDR1 is LGHDT, CDR2 YNNKEL (reference sequence). V shed 4 bases and J shed 7 bases, with 19 bases lying between them. Written as DNA, the CDR3 is TGTGCCAGCAGCCCGAGGGGAAGGCAGGGGTGGACCCAGTACTTC. Its translation is CASSPRGRQGWTQYF.

This clone came up once. The genes are TRBV2 and TRBJ1-5; D may be TRBD1 (6 bases). The V gene's germline CDR1 is SNHLY and CDR2 FYNNEI. The CDR3 is 15 residues long. The V end lost 5 bases, the J end lost 4 bases, and 15 bases lay between the germline ends. For the CDR3, the DNA is TGTGCCAGCAGTTCACAGGGCGTTAGAAATCAGCCCCAGCATTTT. Translating it yields CASSSQGVRNQPQHF.

J is TRBJ1-1 and V is TRBV5-1, with D perhaps matching TRBD1 (5 bases). V shed 1 base and J shed 0 bases, with 10 bases lying between them. CDR1 and CDR2 from the germline V gene are SGHRS and YFSETQ. The CDR3 spans 15 residues. The CDR3 reads CASSLSGPVNTEAFF. CDR3 nucleotides: TGCGCCAGCAGCTTGTCAGGGCCCGTGAACACTGAAGCTTTCTTT. The complete variable domain, with remaining parts taken from reference TRBV5-1 and TRBJ1-1, reads KAGVTQTPRYLIKTRGQQVTLSCSPISGHRSVSWYQQTPGQGLQFLFEYFSETQRNKGNFPGRFSGRQFSNSRSEMNVSTLELGDSALYLCASSLSGPVNTEAFFGQGTRLTVV.

In DNA form, the CDR3 reads TGTGCCAGCAGCCGACTAGCGGGAGGGTCGTGGACCGGGGAGCTGTTTTTT. Its protein is CASSRLAGGSWTGELFF. The gene calls are TRBV6-6 and TRBJ2-2; 14 nucleotides line up with TRBD2. The CDR3 contains 17 residues. V lost 6 bases and J lost 5; bases outside the gene matches: 8. Germline V gene sequence: CDR1 MNHNY, CDR2 SVGAGI (reference sequence).